This is a list of T cell receptor beta chains from one sample in a study of cytomegalovirus exposure and HLA in healthy donors. Only in-frame clones appear in the TCRdb table, and some are missing; sequencing was by immunoSEQ multiplex PCR. Of some 54,000 clones in the sample, around 80% were seen once. Source material: PBMCs. All receptors come from a male donor in good health and CMV-seronegative. The CDR3 runs from the conserved cysteine through the conserved F or W. Fields, in order: clone size, J gene, D gene, V gene, CDR3 DNA, CDR3 protein. The D gene is left open where the match is weak. Some rows have no size entry. The others give once, few or many, or a class for an expanded clone.

NA	TRBJ2-4	NA	TRBV7-3	TGTGCCAGCAGCTTGGGGGGAAACATTCAGTACTTC	CASSLGGNIQYF
NA	TRBJ2-5	NA	TRBV19	TGTGCCAGTAGTATAGGCAGCCAAGAGACCCAGTACTTC	CASSIGSQETQYF
NA	TRBJ2-4	NA	TRBV5-1	TGCGCCAGCAGCCCGGAGCAACAGGAAAACATTCAGTACTTC	CASSPEQQENIQYF
NA	TRBJ1-1	NA	TRBV7-9	TGTGCCAGCAGCGAGAGGACAGCGAACACTGAAGCTTTCTTT	CASSERTANTEAFF
NA	TRBJ2-5	TRBD2	TRBV5-1	TGCGCCAGCAGCAAACTAGCGGGGGACCAAGAGACCCAGTACTTC	CASSKLAGDQETQYF
NA	TRBJ1-4	NA	TRBV30	TGTGCCTGGAGAAGGGGTAATGAAAAACTGTTTTTT	CAWRRGNEKLFF
NA	TRBJ2-3	TRBD2	TRBV10-3	TGTGCCATCAGTACTAGCGGGGGGACTACTAGCACAGATACGCAGTATTTT	CAISTSGGTTSTDTQYF
NA	TRBJ2-2	TRBD2	TRBV11-1	TGTGCCAGCAGCCATCCAACTAGCGGGGATTACACCGGGGAGCTGTTTTTT	CASSHPTSGDYTGELFF
NA	TRBJ2-1	NA	TRBV7-2	TGTGCCAGCAGCTTAGGACTAGTCGCAAGTGAGCAGTTCTTC	CASSLGLVASEQFF
once	TRBJ1-2	TRBD1	TRBV18	TGTGCCAGCTCACGGGGGACAGATATGGTTGGCTACACCTTC	CASSRGTDMVGYTF
NA	TRBJ1-6	NA	TRBV2	TGTGCCAGCAGTCAGAGGGGGGGGGCAGAATATAATTCACCCCTCCACTTT	CASSQRGGAEYNSPLHF
NA	TRBJ1-4	TRBD1	TRBV27	TGTGCCAGCAGTTTATATGGGACAGGGCGCGAAAAACTGTTTTTT	CASSLYGTGREKLFF
NA	TRBJ2-7	NA	TRBV6-6	TGTGCCAGCAGTTACTCGCCCGAACAGGGTTACGAGCAGTACTTC	CASSYSPEQGYEQYF
NA	TRBJ1-4	NA	TRBV27	TGTGCCAGCAGTTTATTGTCAGGGCGGGGTGAAAAACTGTTTTTT	CASSLLSGRGEKLFF
NA	TRBJ2-3	NA	TRBV20-1	TGCAGTGTCCCTAGCAGAGATACGCAGTATTTT	CSVPSRDTQYF
NA	TRBJ1-4	NA	TRBV10-3	TGTGCCATCAGTGATGGGGGACTTAATGAAAAACTGTTTTTT	CAISDGGLNEKLFF
NA	TRBJ2-5	NA	TRBV6-1	TGTGCCAGCAGTGGCGGGCCAGGGGATATCCAAGAGACCCAGTACTTC	CASSGGPGDIQETQYF
NA	TRBJ2-7	NA	TRBV10-3	TGTGCCAGCAGCGCCTGGGGGCCTGGCTACGAGCAGTACTTC	CASSAWGPGYEQYF
NA	TRBJ2-5	TRBD1	TRBV6-5	TGTGCCAGCAGTTACGCCCGGGACAGCCGGACGGAGACCCAGTACTTC	CASSYARDSRTETQYF
NA	TRBJ1-4	TRBD1	TRBV19	TGTGCCAGTAGTATCGGGTCCGGCAGGGGGAATGAAAAACTGTTTTTT	CASSIGSGRGNEKLFF
NA	TRBJ1-2	NA	TRBV27	TGTGCCAGCAGTTTTGGGGCACAATGGAATGGCTACACCTTC	CASSFGAQWNGYTF
NA	TRBJ1-5	NA	TRBV18	TGTGCCAGCTCACCACTAAGTCAGGGTATGAGGCAGCCCCAGCATTTT	CASSPLSQGMRQPQHF
NA	TRBJ2-7	NA	TRBV18	TGTGCCAGCTCGCTCACAGTTGAGGGGGCCTACGAGCAGTACTTC	CASSLTVEGAYEQYF
few	TRBJ2-3	TRBD2	TRBV4-2	TGTGCCAGCAGCCAGGGCGTATTAGCGGGGGGAAACACAGATACGCAGTATTTT	CASSQGVLAGGNTDTQYF
NA	TRBJ2-2	TRBD2	TRBV2	TGTGCCAGGGGGACTAGCGGGGTTAGGAACACCGGGGAGCTGTTTTTT	CARGTSGVRNTGELFF
once	TRBJ1-1	TRBD1	TRBV6-1	TGTGCCAGCAGTGAGGGCACAGGGGGACCTGAAGCTTTCTTT	CASSEGTGGPEAFF
NA	TRBJ2-2	NA	TRBV6-5	TGTGCCAGCAGTTACAGCAGAGGTCGGAACACCGGGGAGCTGTTTTTT	CASSYSRGRNTGELFF
NA	TRBJ1-2	NA	TRBV7-2	TGTGCCAGCACCCCCTCCGGGACAAGTATTAACTATGGCTACACCTTC	CASTPSGTSINYGYTF
NA	TRBJ2-5	NA	TRBV9	TGTGCCAGCAGCGTAGTGGGTATAGGCGGGGCCGAGCAAGAGACCCAGTACTTC	CASSVVGIGGAEQETQYF
NA	TRBJ1-5	TRBD1	TRBV6-1	TGTGCCAGCAGTGGACGGACAGGGGGCAATCAGCCCCAGCATTTT	CASSGRTGGNQPQHF
NA	TRBJ1-1	TRBD1	TRBV13	TGTGCCAGCAGCAACAGGGGGACTGAAGCTTTCTTT	CASSNRGTEAFF
few	TRBJ1-5	NA	TRBV6-5	TGTGCCAGCAGCATTAACGAGGCGGGCAATCAGCCCCAGCATTTT	CASSINEAGNQPQHF
NA	TRBJ1-6	TRBD1	TRBV10-3	TGTGCCATCAGTTCACAGGGGGCCGAGGATTCACCCCTCCACTTT	CAISSQGAEDSPLHF
NA	TRBJ1-5	TRBD1	TRBV29-1	TGCAGCGTTGGGGACAGGGTGGAACAGCCCCAGCATTTT	CSVGDRVEQPQHF
NA	TRBJ1-1	TRBD1	TRBV19	TGTGCCAGTAGCACCTTTACCGCAGGGGGCCTTAACACTGAAGCTTTCTTT	CASSTFTAGGLNTEAFF
once	TRBJ2-3	NA	TRBV30	TGTGCCTGGAGTTTTGGGGGGGATACGCAGTATTTT	CAWSFGGDTQYF
NA	TRBJ1-4	NA	TRBV30	TGTGCCTGGAGTGTATGGCCGGGGAGGGGGATTAATGAAAAACTGTTTTTT	CAWSVWPGRGINEKLFF